Below, 31 T cell receptor beta chains from the same sample are listed, as sequenced in a study of shared clonotypes between healthy human individuals. Sequencing used immunoSEQ multiplex PCR; TCRdb keeps in-frame clones, though not all of them. Among approximately 980,000 clones listed, less than 85% were seen once. Sample: memory CD4+ T cells sorted from blood. Subset indicated: CD45RA-negative fraction. Source of these receptors: a man aged 18 to 30 in good health.

The gene calls are TRBV19 and TRBJ1-2, with D hard to call. CDR1 LNHDA and CDR2 SQIVND come from the germline V gene (reference sequence). V gave up 7 bases and J gave up 0 bases, with 6 bases separating them. This CDR3 region has 12 residues. CDR3 DNA sequence: TGTGCCAGTAACGAGGCTAACTATGGCTACACCTTC. This codes for CASNEANYGYTF. The full variable domain, rest sourced from reference TRBV19 and TRBJ1-2, is DGGITQSPKYLFRKEGQNVTLSCEQNLNHDAMYWYRQDPGQGLRLIYYSQIVNDFQKGDIAEGYSVSREKKESFPLTVTSAQKNPTAFYLCASNEANYGYTFGSGTRLTVV.

The rearrangement joins TRBV18 to TRBJ2-3; perhaps TRBD2 as D (6 bases). V lost 11 bases and J 0 bases, leaving 15 bases between the germline ends. Germline values: CDR1 KGHSH, CDR2 LQKENI. The CDR3 sequence is 14 residues long. The CDR3 DNA sequence: TGTGCCGCCCTGGAGGGATCCAGCACAGATACGCAGTATTTT. It translates to CAALEGSSTDTQYF.

Remarks on this clone: Other DNA sequences of this sample code for an identical CDR3. The J gene is TRBJ1-6, the V gene TRBV28; 8 bases match TRBD1. The germline V gene has CDR1 MDHEN and CDR2 SYDVKM. J lost 11 bases, V lost 6 bases, and 6 bases had no gene match. CDR3 length: 13 residues. In DNA, the CDR3 is TGTGCCAGCAGCCCAGGACAGGGCCCACCCCTCCACTTT. It encodes CASSPGQGPPLHF.

This clone was detected only a few times. The chain carries TRBV28 and TRBJ1-6; D is uncertain. This CDR3 region has 17 residues. CDR1 and CDR2 from the germline V gene are MDHEN and SYDVKM. The V gene lost 4 bases and the J gene lost 9 bases, with 22 bases spanning the gap. CDR3: CASSSSIPGPRPSPLHF. The CDR3 DNA reads as TGTGCCAGCAGTTCTAGCATTCCGGGTCCCCGGCCTTCACCCCTCCACTTT.

The sample holds one count of this clone. This rearrangement joins TRBV4-3 to TRBJ2-7; TRBD1 is a possible D gene (5 bases). V gave up 0 bases and J gave up 0 bases, with 18 bases separating them. The germline V gene encodes CDR1 LGHNA and CDR2 YSLEER. The CDR3 consists of 18 residues. The CDR3 nucleotides are TGCGCCAGCAGCCAAGAATGGGGCCAAGGGGTTAACTCCTACGAGCAGTACTTC. Its protein product is CASSQEWGQGVNSYEQYF.

This clone has only a few counts. The genes are TRBV13 and TRBJ2-1; D remains ambiguous. CDR3 size: 14 residues. The germline CDR1 and CDR2 sequences are PRHDT and FYEKMQ (reference sequence). Trimming took off 4 bases at V and 5 bases at J, with 12 bases between the two ends. In DNA form, the CDR3 reads TGTGCCAGCAGCTCAATGGGTAGGAACAATGAGCAGTTCTTC. Protein product: CASSSMGRNNEQFF.

V gene TRBV7-3 combines with J gene TRBJ2-3, with TRBD2 matching over 7 bases. From germline, CDR1 is SGHTA and CDR2 FQGTGA. J gave up 5 bases and V 2 bases, and 7 bases lay outside the gene matches. This CDR3 is 15 amino acids long. CDR3 DNA: TGTGCCAGCAGCTTATCTAGCGGTTCACTAGATACGCAGTATTTT. This sequence encodes CASSLSSGSLDTQYF.

J is TRBJ1-2 and V is TRBV30; TRBD1 matches at 11 bases. With 0 bases clipped from V and 2 bases from J, the junction kept 5 bases outside the gene matches. This CDR3 spans 16 amino acids. From germline, CDR1 is GTSNPN and CDR2 SVGIG (reference sequence). In DNA form, the CDR3 reads TGTGCCTGGAGTGTACGGGGGACAGGGGGGAACTATGGCTACACCTTC. This encodes CAWSVRGTGGNYGYTF. The full variable domain, with the rest looked up from reference TRBV30 and TRBJ1-2, is SQTIHQWPATLVQPVGSPLSLECTVEGTSNPNLYWYRQAAGRGLQLLFYSVGIGQISSEVPQNLSASRPQDRQFILSSKKLLLSDSGFYLCAWSVRGTGGNYGYTFGSGTRLTVV.

V usage is TRBV6-1 and J usage is TRBJ1-2; 7 bases match TRBD1. Germline V CDR1 and CDR2: MNHNS, SASEGT. V was pared by 4 bases and J by 6 bases, with 8 bases of the junction left unmatched. The CDR3 is 14 residues long. The CDR3 nucleotides are TGTGCCAGCAGTGCCAGGGGGGACAGAGATGGCTACACCTTC. Protein: CASSARGDRDGYTF.

The V gene is TRBV5-1, the J gene TRBJ2-3; weak D call: TRBD2 (6 bases). Germline V gene sequence: CDR1 SGHRS, CDR2 YFSETQ. V gave up 4 bases and J gave up 6 bases, with 18 bases separating them. This CDR3 is 15 amino acids long. The CDR3 sequence: CASSVLADHRDTQYF. As DNA, the CDR3 is TGCGCCAGCAGCGTGTTAGCGGATCATAGGGATACGCAGTATTTT. The full variable domain, rest sourced from reference TRBV5-1 and TRBJ2-3, is KAGVTQTPRYLIKTRGQQVTLSCSPISGHRSVSWYQQTPGQGLQFLFEYFSETQRNKGNFPGRFSGRQFSNSRSEMNVSTLELGDSALYLCASSVLADHRDTQYFGPGTRLTVL.

The chain combines TRBV27 with TRBJ2-1, with 13 bases lining up with TRBD2. Germline V gene data show CDR1 as MNHEY and CDR2 as SMNVEV (reference sequence). The trim removed 4 bases at V and 9 bases at J, leaving 6 bases unmatched. The CDR3 runs to 15 residues. In nucleotides, the CDR3 is TGTGCCAGCAGTTGGCGGACTAGCGGGAGCGGTGAGCAGTTCTTC. The encoded protein is CASSWRTSGSGEQFF.

V gene TRBV10-3 combines with J gene TRBJ1-3; D is ambiguous. V was clipped by 6 bases and J by 0 bases, with 9 bases between them. Germline values: CDR1 ENHRY, CDR2 SYGVKD. The CDR3 is made up of 14 amino acids. CDR3 amino acids: CAIREGNSGNTIYF. In DNA, the CDR3 is TGTGCCATCAGGGAGGGAAACTCTGGAAACACCATATATTTT.

Here the CDR3 DNA reads TGTGCCAGCAGTGAAGCGAAGCCCAGCACAGATACGCAGTATTTT. It codes for CASSEAKPSTDTQYF. The V gene is TRBV6-1, the J gene TRBJ2-3; D not certain. With 0 bases removed from V and 0 bases from J, the gap between germline ends came to 7 bases. Germline CDR1 and CDR2: MNHNS and SASEGT. The CDR3 runs 15 residues.

This chain connects TRBV7-6 to TRBJ2-3; 10 nucleotides align to TRBD2. The CDR3 runs 16 residues. The germline V gene has CDR1 SGHVS and CDR2 FNYEAQ. With 3 bases clipped from V and 4 bases from J, the junction kept 7 bases outside the gene matches. The CDR3 nucleotides read TGTGCCAGCAGCTTGGCACTAGCGGGGATATCAGATACGCAGTATTTT. It codes for CASSLALAGISDTQYF.

The chain couples TRBV7-5 to TRBJ2-2; no check of the table's D call, TRBD2, against the DNA was made. TRBV7-5 is an annotated pseudogene. The CDR3 is 18 amino acids. The CDR3 loop is CARSFAGLTSGYTGELFF. The CDR3 region has the DNA TGTGCCAGAAGCTTCGCGGGACTAACTAGCGGGTACACCGGGGAGCTGTTTTTT.

The V and J genes are TRBV6-6 and TRBJ2-4, with D hard to call. V lost 4 bases, J lost 0 bases, and 10 bases lay in between. Germline values: CDR1 MNHNY, CDR2 SVGAGI (reference sequence). This CDR3 has 15 amino acids. CDR3 bases: TGTGCCAGCAGTTCTGGGCTTGTAGCCAAAAACATTCAGTACTTC. Encoded protein: CASSSGLVAKNIQYF.

The chain links TRBV15 to TRBJ2-2; D not resolved. CDR3 length equals 15 residues. Germline CDR1 LNHNV, CDR2 YYDKDF (reference sequence). Trimming cost V 4 bases and J 6 bases, with 15 bases left between them. CDR3 protein: CATSITRAAAGELFF. The CDR3 bases are TGTGCCACCAGCATTACTCGAGCCGCCGCCGGGGAGCTGTTTTTT.

This clone was seen more than once but under ten times. The CDR3 loop reads CASSLSRERYNEQFF. For the CDR3, the DNA is TGTGCCAGCAGCTTATCCAGGGAGAGATACAATGAGCAGTTCTTC. V gene TRBV7-2 combines with J gene TRBJ2-1, with D perhaps matching TRBD1 or TRBD2 (5 bases each). CDR3 length equals 15 residues. CDR1 and CDR2 (germline): SGHTA, FQGNSA. The V and J ends lost 2 bases and 4 bases respectively, with 12 bases between them.

In its sample, this clone was seen once. The V and J genes are TRBV7-9 and TRBJ1-1; 7 bases line up with TRBD1. The V gene end was trimmed by 5 bases and the J gene end by 6 bases; junction bases not matched to a gene: 12. Germline loops: CDR1 SEHNR, CDR2 FQNEAQ (reference sequence). This CDR3 spans 15 amino acids. This chain's CDR3 is CASSPFLQGSAEAFF. The CDR3 nucleotides are TGTGCCAGCAGCCCTTTCCTACAGGGGAGCGCTGAAGCTTTCTTT. Together with reference TRBV7-9 and TRBJ1-1, the CDR3 gives the full variable domain: DTGVSQNPRHKITKRGQNVTFRCDPISEHNRLYWYRQTLGQGPEFLTYFQNEAQLEKSRLLSDRFSAERPKGSFSTLEIQRTEQGDSAMYLCASSPFLQGSAEAFFGQGTRLTVV.

In its sample, this clone was seen a few times. The chain has TRBV30 and TRBJ2-3; no definite D call. Germline values: CDR1 GTSNPN, CDR2 SVGIG (reference sequence). The CDR3 sequence is 11 residues long. Trimming shortened V by 4 bases and J by 10 bases, and 12 bases separated the two germline ends. CDR3 protein: CAWNLEKPQYF. Written as DNA, the CDR3 is TGTGCCTGGAATCTGGAGAAGCCGCAGTATTTT.

The chain carries TRBV7-9 and TRBJ1-6; 7 bases align to TRBD1. Losses at the gene ends were 5 bases for V and 7 bases for J; bases not matched to a gene: 2. CDR1 SEHNR and CDR2 FQNEAQ come from the germline V gene (reference sequence). CDR3 length equals 13 residues. The CDR3 DNA sequence: TGTGCCAGCAGCGTGACAGGGAATTCACCCCTCCACTTT. It yields the protein CASSVTGNSPLHF.

This clone has only a few counts. The chain combines TRBV6-1 with TRBJ2-2, with D tentatively TRBD1 (5 bases). Germline CDR1 reads MNHNS; CDR2 reads SASEGT. The V end lost 3 bases, the J end lost 7 bases, and 12 bases lay between the germline ends. The CDR3 contains 14 residues. The CDR3 spells CASSEDTAYGELFF. In DNA form, the CDR3 reads TGTGCCAGCAGTGAGGACACGGCTTACGGGGAGCTGTTTTTT.

This rearrangement joins TRBV5-1 to TRBJ2-1; D gene uncertain. V lost 1 base and J lost 12, with 8 bases in between. Germline lookup yields CDR1 SGHRS and CDR2 YFSETQ. The CDR3 loop spans 11 amino acids. The CDR3, as DNA: TGCGCCAGCAGCTTGAGTACGGTGCAGTTCTTC. This translates into CASSLSTVQFF.

Here the CDR3 reads CASSRGVQFSYEQYF. The CDR3 nucleotides are TGTGCCAGCAGCAGAGGGGTTCAGTTCTCCTACGAGCAGTACTTC. V usage is TRBV6-6 and J usage is TRBJ2-7; the D gene could be TRBD1 or TRBD2 (5 bases each). V lost 6 bases to trimming and J lost 0 bases, with 15 bases between them. This CDR3 has 15 residues. Germline V lookup: CDR1 MNHNY, CDR2 SVGAGI (reference sequence).

The gene calls are TRBV10-2 and TRBJ2-7; D gene ambiguous. V dropped 6 bases and J dropped 6 bases, with 15 bases sitting between them. Germline V gene lookup returns CDR1 WSHSY and CDR2 SAAADI. The CDR3 is made up of 13 amino acids. In DNA, the CDR3 is TGCGCCAGCAGAGTCCGTTATGGGTCCGAGCAGTACTTC. Amino acids: CASRVRYGSEQYF.

The genes are TRBV5-1 and TRBJ2-5; 9 bases map to TRBD2. V shed 3 bases and J 5 bases; nucleotides not matched to a gene: 5. CDR3 length: 14 residues. Germline V gene lookup returns CDR1 SGHRS and CDR2 YFSETQ. Here the CDR3 reads CASSSVAGEETQYF. CDR3 DNA sequence: TGCGCCAGCAGCTCAGTAGCGGGGGAGGAGACCCAGTACTTC.

This sequence joins TRBV30 and TRBJ1-6; D not certain. The CDR3 extends over 14 amino acids. Trimming removed 0 bases from V and 10 bases from J, with 13 bases in between. CDR1 is GTSNPN and CDR2 is SVGIG in the germline V gene (reference sequence). CDR3 region: CAWSVAPGESPLHF. CDR3 DNA sequence: TGTGCCTGGAGTGTAGCTCCCGGGGAGTCACCCCTCCACTTT.

The gene calls are TRBV9 and TRBJ1-6; no reliable D call. In germline, CDR1 is SGDLS, CDR2 YYNGEE. V was clipped by 2 bases and J by 0 bases, with 3 bases between them. This CDR3 spans 14 amino acids. In nucleotides, the CDR3 is TGTGCCAGCAGCGTGGCCTCCTATAATTCACCCCTCCACTTT. It codes for CASSVASYNSPLHF. Looking up the rest from reference TRBV9 and TRBJ1-6 gives the full variable domain: DSGVTQTPKHLITATGQRVTLRCSPRSGDLSVYWYQQSLDQGLQFLIQYYNGEERAKGNILERFSAQQFPDLHSELNLSSLELGDSALYFCASSVASYNSPLHFGNGTRLTVT.

This clone was counted once. The gene calls are TRBV15 and TRBJ2-7, with a possible D match to TRBD2 (5 bases). Germline V gives CDR1 LNHNV, CDR2 YYDKDF (reference sequence). CDR3 length: 13 residues. V was shortened by 1 base and J by 3 bases, with 7 bases between the two germline ends. CDR3 residues: CATSRVRGYEQYF. The CDR3 coding sequence is TGTGCCACCAGCAGAGTCCGGGGCTACGAGCAGTACTTC.

The chain is built from TRBV18 and TRBJ2-7; TRBD1 agrees at 7 bases. The CDR3 extends over 14 amino acids. The V gene end was trimmed by 3 bases and the J gene end by 5 bases; junction bases not matched to a gene: 7. Per germline, CDR1 KGHSH and CDR2 LQKENI. The DNA of the CDR3 is TGTGCCAGCTCACCCCAGACAGGGATTGACGAGCAGTACTTC. As protein: CASSPQTGIDEQYF.

As concerns this clone: Other DNA sequences of this sample code for an identical CDR3. The rearrangement joins TRBV6-6 to TRBJ2-2; the match to TRBD1 covers 9 bases. The V and J ends lost 5 bases and 3 bases, in that order; junction bases with no gene match: 1. The CDR3 length is 14 residues. CDR1 is MNHNY and CDR2 is SVGAGI in the germline V gene (reference sequence). In DNA form, the CDR3 reads TGTGCCAGCAGTCGGGACAGGGACACCGGGGAGCTGTTTTTT. As protein: CASSRDRDTGELFF.